This T cell receptor (beta chain) emerged from a study of control samples from healthy donors and cancer patients (TCRdb year 2020). As concerns this clone: Its target antigen remains unknown. No much larger clone exists at a distance of one base, and base qualities are not known.

The CDR3 measures 14 amino acids from cysteine to phenylalanine. Left in the record is the CDR3 DNA by itself, 42 bases read in frame from the first base. The junction carries 18 bases between V and J, which are trimmed by 6 bases and 10 bases respectively. Sequences MDHEN (CDR1) and SYDVKM (CDR2) are obtained from the germline V gene. The library was obtained by the immunoSEQ multiplex PCR assay. TCRdb stores this immuneACCESS table with in-frame sequences only. Part of the clones is absent; in the studies checked, under half of the shortfall reflects unresolved V genes, and no reason is known for the rest. The sample data list about 150,000 clones, and roughly 93% of these were observed just once. The top ten clones comprise roughly 5.5% of the sample.

The sample consisted of blood. This clonotype originated in a man younger than 35 in good health. This chain is built from TRBV28 and TRBJ1-4, and perhaps TRBD1 as D gene, on 5 matching bases. The CDR3 region reads CASRLVGVRGKLFF. The DNA reads TGTGCCAGCAGACTCGTAGGGGTTAGGGGAAAACTGTTTTTT.